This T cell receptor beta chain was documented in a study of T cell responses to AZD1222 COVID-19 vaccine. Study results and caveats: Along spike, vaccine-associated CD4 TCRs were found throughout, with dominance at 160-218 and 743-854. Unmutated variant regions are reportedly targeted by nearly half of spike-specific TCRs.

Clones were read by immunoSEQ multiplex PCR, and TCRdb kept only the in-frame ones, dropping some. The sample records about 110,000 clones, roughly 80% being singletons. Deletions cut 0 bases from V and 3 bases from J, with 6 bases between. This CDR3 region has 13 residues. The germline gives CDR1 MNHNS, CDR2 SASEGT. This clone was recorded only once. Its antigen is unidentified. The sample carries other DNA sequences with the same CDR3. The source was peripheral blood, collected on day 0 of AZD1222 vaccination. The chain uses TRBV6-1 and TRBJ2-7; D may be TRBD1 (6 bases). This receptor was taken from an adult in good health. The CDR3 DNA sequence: TGTGCCAGCAGTGAAGCCAGGGGCTACGAGCAGTACTTC. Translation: CASSEARGYEQYF.